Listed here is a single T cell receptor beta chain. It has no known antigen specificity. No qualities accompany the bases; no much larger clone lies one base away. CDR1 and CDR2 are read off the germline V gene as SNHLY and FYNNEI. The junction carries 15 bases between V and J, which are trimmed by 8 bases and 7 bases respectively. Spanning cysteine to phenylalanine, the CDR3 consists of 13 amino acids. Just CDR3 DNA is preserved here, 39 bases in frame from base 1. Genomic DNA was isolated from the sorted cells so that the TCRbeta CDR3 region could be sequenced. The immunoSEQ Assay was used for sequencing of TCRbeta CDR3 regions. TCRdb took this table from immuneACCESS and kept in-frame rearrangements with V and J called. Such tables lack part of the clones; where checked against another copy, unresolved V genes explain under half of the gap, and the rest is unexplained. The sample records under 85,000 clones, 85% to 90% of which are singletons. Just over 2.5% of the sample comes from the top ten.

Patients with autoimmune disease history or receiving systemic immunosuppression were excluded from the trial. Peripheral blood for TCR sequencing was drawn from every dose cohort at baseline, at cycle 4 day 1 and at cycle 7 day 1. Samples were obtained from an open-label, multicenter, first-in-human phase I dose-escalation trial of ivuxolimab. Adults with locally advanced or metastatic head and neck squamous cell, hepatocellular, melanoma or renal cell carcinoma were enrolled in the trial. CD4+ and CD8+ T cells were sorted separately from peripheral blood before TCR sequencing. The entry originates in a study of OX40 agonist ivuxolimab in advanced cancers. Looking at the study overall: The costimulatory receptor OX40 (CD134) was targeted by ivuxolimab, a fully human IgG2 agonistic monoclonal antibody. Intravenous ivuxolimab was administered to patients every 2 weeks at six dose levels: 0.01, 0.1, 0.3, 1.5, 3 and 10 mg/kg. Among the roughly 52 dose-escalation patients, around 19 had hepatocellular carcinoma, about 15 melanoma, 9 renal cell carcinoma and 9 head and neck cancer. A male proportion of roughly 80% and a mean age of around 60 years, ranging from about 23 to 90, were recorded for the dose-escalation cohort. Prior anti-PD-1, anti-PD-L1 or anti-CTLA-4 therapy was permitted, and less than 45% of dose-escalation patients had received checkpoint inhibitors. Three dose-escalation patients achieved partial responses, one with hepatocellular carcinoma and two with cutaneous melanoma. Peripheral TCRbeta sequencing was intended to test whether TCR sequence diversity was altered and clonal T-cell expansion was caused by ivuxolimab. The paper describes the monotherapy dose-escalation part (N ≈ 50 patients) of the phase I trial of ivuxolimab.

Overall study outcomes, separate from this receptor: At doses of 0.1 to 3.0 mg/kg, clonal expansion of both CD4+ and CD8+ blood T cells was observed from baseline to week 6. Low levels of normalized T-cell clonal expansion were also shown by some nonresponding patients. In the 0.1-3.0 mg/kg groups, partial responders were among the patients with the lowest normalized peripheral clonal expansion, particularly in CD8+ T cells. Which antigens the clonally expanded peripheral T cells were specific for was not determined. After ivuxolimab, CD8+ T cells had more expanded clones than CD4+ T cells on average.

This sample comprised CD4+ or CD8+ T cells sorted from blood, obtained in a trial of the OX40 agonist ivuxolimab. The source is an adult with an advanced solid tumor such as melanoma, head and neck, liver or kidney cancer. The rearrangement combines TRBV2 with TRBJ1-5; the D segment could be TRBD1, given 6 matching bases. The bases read TGTGCCAGCGAACAGGGTTTGAAACAGCCCCAGCATTTT. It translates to CASEQGLKQPQHF.